This T cell receptor beta chain was found in a study of T-cell memory formation after mild COVID-19. Broader study findings: Later expanders leaned toward CD4+, whereas clones contracting from day 15 to 85 were balanced CD4/CD8.

This CDR3 has 12 residues. Germline V gene sequence: CDR1 SGHTA, CDR2 FQGNSA. The V end was cut by 7 bases, the J end by 3 bases, with 7 bases between. TCRdb re-derived calls from the 5' RACE reads in MiXCR, one entry per CDR3 protein. The table has around 340,000 distinct CDR3 sequences, over 10% seen once. This clonotype was seen ten or more times. Its antigen remains unknown. Sequenced: PBMCs or a T cell subset sorted from them (not recorded which). The origin of this receptor is a man in his late teens or twenties who had mild COVID-19 (a few samples of this study predate the infection). Cell type and time point are not known. V gene TRBV7-2 combines with J gene TRBJ1-5; no reliable D call. The CDR3 here is CASTLNNQPQHF. CDR3 nucleotide sequence: TGTGCCAGCACCCTAAACAATCAGCCCCAGCATTTT.